The 21 T cell receptor beta chains presented below share a single source sample, sequenced in a study of T cell responses to AZD1222 COVID-19 vaccine. Method: immunoSEQ multiplex PCR; TCRdb's copy keeps in-frame clones and lacks some. Altogether approximately 99,000 clones are present, just over 90% being singletons, with the ten largest covering around 8.6%. The specimen comprised peripheral blood, sampled 28 days after the second AZD1222 dose. These TCRs come from an adult who received the AZD1222 COVID-19 vaccine.

In its sample, this clone was seen once. The genes are TRBV4-3 and TRBJ2-7; 9 nucleotides agree with TRBD1. There are 17 residues in the CDR3. V dropped 2 bases and J dropped 5; count of bases not matched to a gene: 13. Germline V lookup: CDR1 LGHNA, CDR2 YSLEER. Here the CDR3 DNA reads TGCGCCAGCAGCCAATTACTTCCGGGACAGGGTACTGACGAGCAGTACTTC. It encodes CASSQLLPGQGTDEQYF.

This clone has a single count. The rearrangement joins TRBV6-2 or TRBV6-3 to TRBJ2-3; weak D call: TRBD2 (6 bases). Germline V gene sequence: CDR1 MNHEY, CDR2 SVGEGT. The CDR3 has 17 residues. Trimming pared 2 bases from V and 7 bases from J, leaving 22 bases between. The CDR3 sequence: CASSYQPLAEGANTQYF. The CDR3 DNA reads as TGTGCCAGCAGTTACCAACCTTTAGCGGAAGGGGCCAATACGCAGTATTTT.

This rearrangement joins TRBV29-1 to TRBJ2-5; D may be TRBD1 (7 bases). Trimming removed 5 bases from V and 1 base from J, with 14 bases in between. CDR3 length equals 14 residues. Germline V gives CDR1 SQVTM, CDR2 ANQGSEA. In nucleotides, the CDR3 is TGCAGCGTTCGGTCAGGGGGAGGCCAAGAGACCCAGTACTTC. Its protein is CSVRSGGGQETQYF.

The V call is TRBV2, the J call TRBJ2-3; perhaps TRBD1 as D (6 bases). The germline V and J ends were trimmed by 4 bases and 5 bases, with 13 bases remaining between them. The CDR3 is 14 residues long. CDR1 is SNHLY and CDR2 is FYNNEI in the germline V gene. CDR3 coding DNA: TGTGCCAGCAGTGGGAACAGGGCGAAAGATACGCAGTATTTT. Protein product: CASSGNRAKDTQYF.

Comments on this clone: The same CDR3 also results from other DNA sequences found in this sample. V and J are TRBV28 and TRBJ1-2; possibly TRBD1 for D (6 bases). Trimming removed 3 bases at V and 8 bases at J, with 13 bases between. Germline V gives CDR1 MDHEN, CDR2 SYDVKM. This CDR3 is built from 13 residues. The CDR3 is CASSLNRGQGYTF. CDR3 bases: TGTGCCAGCAGTTTGAATCGGGGGCAAGGCTACACCTTC.

V usage is TRBV9 and J usage is TRBJ1-1; D ambiguous. Trimming removed 4 bases at V and 5 bases at J, with 15 bases between. Germline V lookup: CDR1 SGDLS, CDR2 YYNGEE. CDR3 length: 14 residues. The CDR3 sequence: CASSPVRVSTEAFF. CDR3 sequence (DNA): TGTGCCAGCAGCCCCGTGAGGGTTAGTACTGAAGCTTTCTTT. The variable domain in full, completed from reference TRBV9 and TRBJ1-1, reads DSGVTQTPKHLITATGQRVTLRCSPRSGDLSVYWYQQSLDQGLQFLIQYYNGEERAKGNILERFSAQQFPDLHSELNLSSLELGDSALYFCASSPVRVSTEAFFGQGTRLTVV.

This rearrangement joins TRBV27 to TRBJ1-1; D may be TRBD1 (6 bases). The V end was cut by 1 base, the J end by 1 base, with 10 bases between. The CDR3 consists of 15 residues. Per germline, CDR1 MNHEY and CDR2 SMNVEV (reference sequence). The CDR3: CASSLFGGGNTEAFF. Written as DNA, the CDR3 is TGTGCCAGCAGTTTATTTGGGGGCGGGAACACTGAAGCTTTCTTT.

This clone was counted a single time. The V gene is TRBV25-1, the J gene TRBJ2-7; 9 positions match TRBD2. After removal of 4 bases from V and 1 base from J, the junction contained 8 bases not matched to a gene. This CDR3 comprises 16 residues. Germline V lookup: CDR1 MGHDK, CDR2 SYGVNS. The CDR3, as DNA: TGTGCCAGCAGTGGGGCCGATAGCGGGGGATCCTACGAGCAGTACTTC. Protein sequence: CASSGADSGGSYEQYF.

This chain joins TRBV11-2 and TRBJ2-3; the D is unclear. Trimming left V 1 base short and J 2 bases short, with 7 bases between. CDR3 length equals 14 residues. In germline, CDR1 is SGHAT, CDR2 FQNNGV. The CDR3 loop is CASSLGGFTDTQYF. The CDR3 DNA sequence: TGTGCCAGCAGCTTAGGGGGATTCACAGATACGCAGTATTTT.

This clone is a singleton in its sample. The CDR3 region has the DNA TGTGCCAGCAGTGAACGCGGCCCCTACGAGCAGTACTTC. It yields the protein CASSERGPYEQYF. V and J are TRBV25-1 and TRBJ2-7; D remains ambiguous. This CDR3 region has 13 residues. The ends were cut back, 2 bases at V and 2 bases at J, with 7 bases in the middle. Germline V gene data show CDR1 as MGHDK and CDR2 as SYGVNS.

The CDR3 loop is CASSRDRSDRAFF. CDR3 sequence (DNA): TGTGCCAGCAGCAGGGACAGGAGTGATCGGGCTTTCTTT. J is TRBJ1-1 and V is TRBV12-3 or TRBV12-4, with 8 bases fitting TRBD1. V dropped 6 bases and J dropped 11; count of bases not matched to a gene: 11. The CDR3 sequence is 13 residues long.

In DNA form, the CDR3 reads TGTGCCACCAGCAGAGAACGCACAGATACGCAGTATTTT. It is translated as CATSRERTDTQYF. This chain uses TRBV15 with TRBJ2-3; no reliable D call. V dropped 0 bases and J dropped 1 base, with 2 bases sitting between them. The CDR3 spans 13 residues. In germline, CDR1 is LNHNV, CDR2 YYDKDF (reference sequence).

V is TRBV28 and J is TRBJ1-6; the D is unclear. V lost 2 bases and J lost 9, with 11 bases in between. The CDR3 is 14 residues long. Germline V gene data show CDR1 as MDHEN and CDR2 as SYDVKM. The DNA of the CDR3 is TGTGCCAGCAGTTTAGGTCAGTTATCTTCACCCCTCCACTTT. Translated, it gives CASSLGQLSSPLHF.

The V and J genes are TRBV7-9 and TRBJ2-5; maybe TRBD1 (6 bases). Germline CDR1 and CDR2: SEHNR and FQNEAQ (reference sequence). The CDR3 runs to 14 residues. With 5 bases removed from V and 8 bases from J, the gap between germline ends came to 18 bases. CDR3 nucleotide sequence: TGTGCCAGCAGCCTAGAGGGTACAGGGCGCACCCAGTACTTC. Amino acid sequence: CASSLEGTGRTQYF.

The chain employs TRBV18 and TRBJ1-2, with D possibly TRBD1 on 5 matching bases. Germline lookup yields CDR1 KGHSH and CDR2 LQKENI. Trimming cost V 3 bases and J 0 bases, with 11 bases left between them. The CDR3 loop spans 15 amino acids. In nucleotides, the CDR3 is TGTGCCAGCTCACCCAGACAGACAGCTAACTATGGCTACACCTTC. This codes for CASSPRQTANYGYTF.

The chain has TRBV3-1 (or the pseudogene TRBV3-2) and TRBJ2-5; TRBD2 aligns across 9 bases. The germline V gene encodes CDR1 LGHDT and CDR2 YNNKEL (reference sequence). The CDR3 extends over 18 amino acids. The ends lost 1 base at V and 4 bases at J; junction bases unmatched: 13. CDR3 loop: CASSQGETGLAGRETQYF. The CDR3 coding sequence is TGTGCCAGCAGCCAAGGAGAAACTGGGCTAGCGGGACGAGAGACCCAGTACTTC.

V gene TRBV6-6 combines with J gene TRBJ2-2; 11 bases match TRBD2. The CDR3 is 16 amino acids. Trimming cost V 5 bases and J 4 bases; bases outside gene matches: 6. Per the germline V gene, CDR1 is MNHNY and CDR2 is SVGAGI (reference sequence). The CDR3 sequence: CASSVSSGRSTGELFF. CDR3 DNA sequence: TGTGCCAGCAGTGTTTCTAGCGGGAGGAGCACCGGGGAGCTGTTTTTT.

This chain joins TRBV27 and TRBJ1-2, with D possibly matching TRBD1 (6 bases). There are 12 residues in the CDR3. Between the trimmed V and J ends, which lost 5 bases and 6 bases, there was a span of 10 bases. Germline CDR1 MNHEY, CDR2 SMNVEV (reference sequence). The CDR3 nucleotides are TGTGCCAGCAGTGCGTACAGGGATGGCTACACCTTC. This codes for CASSAYRDGYTF.

This sequence joins TRBV21-1 and TRBJ1-1. TRBV21-1 is a known pseudogene. The CDR3 is made up of 16 amino acids. CDR3 protein: CASSVPGEGYPTEAFF. In nucleotides, the CDR3 is TGTGCCAGCAGTGTTCCAGGGGAGGGGTACCCCACTGAAGCTTTCTTT.

V is TRBV30 and J is TRBJ2-1; 11 bases fit TRBD2. Germline values: CDR1 GTSNPN, CDR2 SVGIG (reference sequence). The CDR3 is 15 residues long. V shed 1 base, J shed 7 bases, and the junction held 6 bases outside the gene matches. The CDR3, as DNA: TGTGCCTGGAGTGGATCGGGACTAGCGGTAAATGAGCAGTTCTTC. Translated: CAWSGSGLAVNEQFF.

The chain carries TRBV6-5 and TRBJ2-7, with 10 bases matching TRBD1. This CDR3 has 12 amino acids. The V gene's germline CDR1 is MNHEY and CDR2 SVGAGI. With V trimmed by 7 bases and J by 6 bases, 3 bases remained unmatched. DNA of the CDR3: TGTGCCAGCATAGGGACAGGGGCCGAGCAGTACTTC. It yields the protein CASIGTGAEQYF.